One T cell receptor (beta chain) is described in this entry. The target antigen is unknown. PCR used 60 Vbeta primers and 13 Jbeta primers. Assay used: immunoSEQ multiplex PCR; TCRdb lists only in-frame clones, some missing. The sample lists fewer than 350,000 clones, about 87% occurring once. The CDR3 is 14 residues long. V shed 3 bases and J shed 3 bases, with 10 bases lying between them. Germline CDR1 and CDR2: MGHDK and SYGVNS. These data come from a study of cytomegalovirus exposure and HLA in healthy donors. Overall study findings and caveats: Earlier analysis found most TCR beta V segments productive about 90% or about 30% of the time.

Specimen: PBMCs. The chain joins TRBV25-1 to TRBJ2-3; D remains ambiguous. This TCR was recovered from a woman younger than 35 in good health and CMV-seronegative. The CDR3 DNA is TGTGCCAGCAGTGACCATGATACTACAGATACGCAGTATTTT. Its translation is CASSDHDTTDTQYF.